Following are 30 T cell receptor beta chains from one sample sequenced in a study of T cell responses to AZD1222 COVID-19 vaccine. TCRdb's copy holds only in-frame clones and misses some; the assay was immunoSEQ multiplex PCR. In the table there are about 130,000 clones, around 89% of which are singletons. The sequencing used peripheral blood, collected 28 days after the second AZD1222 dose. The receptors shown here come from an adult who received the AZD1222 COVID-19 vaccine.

CDR3 DNA sequence: TGTGCCAGCAGCAGGACAGGGGGGAACACTGAAGCTTTCTTT. Encoded protein: CASSRTGGNTEAFF. The rearrangement joins TRBV7-9 to TRBJ1-1; 10 positions agree with TRBD1. V gave up 5 bases and J gave up 1 base; unmatched junction bases: 1. The length of the CDR3 is 14 residues. Germline loops: CDR1 SEHNR, CDR2 FQNEAQ (reference sequence).

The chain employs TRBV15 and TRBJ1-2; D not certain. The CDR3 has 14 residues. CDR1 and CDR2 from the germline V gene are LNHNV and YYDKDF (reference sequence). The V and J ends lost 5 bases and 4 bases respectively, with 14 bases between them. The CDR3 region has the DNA TGTGCCACCAGCCCAAGCAACGCGGGCTATGGCTACACCTTC. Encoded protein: CATSPSNAGYGYTF.

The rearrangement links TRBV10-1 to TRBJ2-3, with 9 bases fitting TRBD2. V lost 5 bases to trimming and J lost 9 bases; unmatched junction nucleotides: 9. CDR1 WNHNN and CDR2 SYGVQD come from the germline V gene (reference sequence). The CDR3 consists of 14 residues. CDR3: CASSSSASGRTQYF. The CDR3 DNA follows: TGCGCCAGCAGTTCCTCCGCCAGCGGGAGGACGCAGTATTTT.

CDR3 protein: CTAGDWSSYEQYF. The CDR3, as DNA: TGTACGGCCGGGGACTGGAGCTCCTACGAGCAGTACTTC. The chain links TRBV6-5 to TRBJ2-7; TRBD2 might be the D (6 bases). There are 13 residues in the CDR3. Germline CDR1 and CDR2: MNHEY and SVGAGI.

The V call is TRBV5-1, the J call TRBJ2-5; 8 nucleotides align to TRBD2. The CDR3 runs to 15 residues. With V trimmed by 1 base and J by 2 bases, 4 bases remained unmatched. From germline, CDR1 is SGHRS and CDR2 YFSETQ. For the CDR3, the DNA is TGCGCCAGCAGCTTGAACCCGGGGGGGCAAGAGACCCAGTACTTC. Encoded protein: CASSLNPGGQETQYF.

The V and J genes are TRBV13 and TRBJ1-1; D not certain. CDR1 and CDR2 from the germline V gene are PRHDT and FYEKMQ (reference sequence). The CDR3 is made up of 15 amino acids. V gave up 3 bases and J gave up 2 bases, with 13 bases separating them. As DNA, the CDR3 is TGTGCCAGCAGCTTTCGGGCGTTGGACAACACTGAAGCTTTCTTT. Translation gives CASSFRALDNTEAFF. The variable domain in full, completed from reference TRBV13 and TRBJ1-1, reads AAGVIQSPRHLIKEKRETATLKCYPIPRHDTVYWYQQGPGQDPQFLISFYEKMQSDKGSIPDRFSAQQFSDYHSELNMSSLELGDSALYFCASSFRALDNTEAFFGQGTRLTVV.

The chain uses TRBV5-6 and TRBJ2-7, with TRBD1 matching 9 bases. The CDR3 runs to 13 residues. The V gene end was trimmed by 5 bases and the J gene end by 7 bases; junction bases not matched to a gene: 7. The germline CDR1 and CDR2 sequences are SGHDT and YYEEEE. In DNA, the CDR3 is TGTGCCAGCAGGGACAGGGGACAAAGGGAGCAGTACTTC. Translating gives CASRDRGQREQYF.

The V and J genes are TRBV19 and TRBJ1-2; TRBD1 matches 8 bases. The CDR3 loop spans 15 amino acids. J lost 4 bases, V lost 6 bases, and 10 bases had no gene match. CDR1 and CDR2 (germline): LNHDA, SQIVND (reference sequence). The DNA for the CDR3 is TGTGCCAGTAGATGGGTGTCAGGGGGCGCCTATGGCTACACCTTC. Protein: CASRWVSGGAYGYTF.

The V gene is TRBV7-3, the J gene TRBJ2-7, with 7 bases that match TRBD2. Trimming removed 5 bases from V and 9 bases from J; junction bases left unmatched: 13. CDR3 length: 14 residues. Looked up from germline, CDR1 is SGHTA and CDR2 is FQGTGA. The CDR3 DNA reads TGTGCCAGCAGCACGGGACTACCCGAGGCCAGGCAGTACTTC. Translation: CASSTGLPEARQYF.

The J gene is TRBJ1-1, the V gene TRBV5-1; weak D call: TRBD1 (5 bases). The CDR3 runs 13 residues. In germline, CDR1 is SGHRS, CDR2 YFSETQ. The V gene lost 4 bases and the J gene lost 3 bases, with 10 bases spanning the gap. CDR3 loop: CASSKQEDTEAFF. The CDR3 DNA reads TGCGCCAGCAGCAAACAGGAGGACACTGAAGCTTTCTTT.

The CDR3: CASSFDRGLGYTF. The CDR3 nucleotides are TGTGCCAGCAGTTTTGACAGGGGGCTGGGCTACACCTTC. The genes are TRBV12-3 or TRBV12-4 and TRBJ1-2; 10 bases agree with TRBD1. The V gene end was trimmed by 3 bases and the J gene end by 8 bases; junction bases not matched to a gene: 3. CDR3 length equals 13 residues.

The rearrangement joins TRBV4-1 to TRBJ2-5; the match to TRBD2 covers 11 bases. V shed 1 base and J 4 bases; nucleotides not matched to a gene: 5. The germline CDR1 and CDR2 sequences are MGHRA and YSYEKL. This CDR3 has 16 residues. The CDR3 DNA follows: TGCGCCAGCAGCCAAGGAACTAGCGGGAGCGCAGAGACCCAGTACTTC. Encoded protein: CASSQGTSGSAETQYF.

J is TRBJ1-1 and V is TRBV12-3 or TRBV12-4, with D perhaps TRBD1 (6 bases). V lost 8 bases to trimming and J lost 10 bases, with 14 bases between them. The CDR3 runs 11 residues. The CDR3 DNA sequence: TGTGCCAGCCGTAGGGGGGGGCGAGCTTTCTTT. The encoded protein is CASRRGGRAFF.

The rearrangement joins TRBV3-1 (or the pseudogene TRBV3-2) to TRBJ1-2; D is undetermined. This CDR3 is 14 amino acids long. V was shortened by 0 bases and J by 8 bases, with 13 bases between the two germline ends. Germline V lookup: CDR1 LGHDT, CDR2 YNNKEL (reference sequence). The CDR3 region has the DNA TGTGCCAGCAGCCAAGAATCGGCCCCACGAGGCTACACCTTC. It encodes CASSQESAPRGYTF.

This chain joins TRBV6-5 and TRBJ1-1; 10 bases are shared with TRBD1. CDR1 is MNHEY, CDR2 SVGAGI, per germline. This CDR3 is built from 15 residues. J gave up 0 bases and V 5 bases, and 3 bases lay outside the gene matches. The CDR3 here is CASSPGTGVNTEAFF. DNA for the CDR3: TGTGCCAGCAGTCCCGGGACAGGGGTGAACACTGAAGCTTTCTTT.

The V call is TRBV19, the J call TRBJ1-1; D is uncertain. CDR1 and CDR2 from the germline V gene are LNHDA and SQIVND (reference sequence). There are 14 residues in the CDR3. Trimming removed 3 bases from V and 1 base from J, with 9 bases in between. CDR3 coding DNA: TGTGCCAGTAGTATCGGTGGGTGGAACACTGAAGCTTTCTTT. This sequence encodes CASSIGGWNTEAFF.

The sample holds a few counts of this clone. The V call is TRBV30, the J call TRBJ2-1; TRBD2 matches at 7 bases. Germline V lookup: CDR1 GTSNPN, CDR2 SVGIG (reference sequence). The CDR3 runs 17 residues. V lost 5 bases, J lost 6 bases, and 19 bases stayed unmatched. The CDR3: CAWGPSGPTQRRNEQFF. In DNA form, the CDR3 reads TGTGCCTGGGGCCCTAGCGGACCTACCCAGCGGCGCAATGAGCAGTTCTTC. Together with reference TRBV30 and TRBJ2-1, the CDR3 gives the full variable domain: SQTIHQWPATLVQPVGSPLSLECTVEGTSNPNLYWYRQAAGRGLQLLFYSVGIGQISSEVPQNLSASRPQDRQFILSSKKLLLSDSGFYLCAWGPSGPTQRRNEQFFGPGTRLTVL.

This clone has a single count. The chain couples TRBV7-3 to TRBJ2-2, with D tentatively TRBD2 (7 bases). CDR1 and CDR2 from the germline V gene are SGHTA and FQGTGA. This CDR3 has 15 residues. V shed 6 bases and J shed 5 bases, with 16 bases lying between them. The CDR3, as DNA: TGTGCCAGCAGTAAAGGGGGAGGGATAACCGGGGAGCTGTTTTTT. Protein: CASSKGGGITGELFF.

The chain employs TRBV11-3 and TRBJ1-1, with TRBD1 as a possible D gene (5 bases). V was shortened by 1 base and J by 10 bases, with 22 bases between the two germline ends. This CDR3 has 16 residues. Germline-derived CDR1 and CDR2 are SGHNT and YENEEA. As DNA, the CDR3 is TGTGCCAGCAGCTTAGGACCCCAGGGCAGGTCCGGTGGAGCTTTCTTT. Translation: CASSLGPQGRSGGAFF. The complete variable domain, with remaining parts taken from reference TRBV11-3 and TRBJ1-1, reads EAGVVQSPRYKIIEKKQPVAFWCNPISGHNTLYWYLQNLGQGPELLIRYENEEAVDDSQLPKDRFSAERLKGVDSTLKIQPAELGDSAVYLCASSLGPQGRSGGAFFGQGTRLTVV.

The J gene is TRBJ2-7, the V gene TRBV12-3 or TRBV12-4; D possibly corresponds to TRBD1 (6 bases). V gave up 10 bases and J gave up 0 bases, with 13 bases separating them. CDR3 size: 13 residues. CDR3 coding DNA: TGTGCCACTACAGGGTTTAACTCCTACGAGCAGTACTTC. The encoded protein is CATTGFNSYEQYF.

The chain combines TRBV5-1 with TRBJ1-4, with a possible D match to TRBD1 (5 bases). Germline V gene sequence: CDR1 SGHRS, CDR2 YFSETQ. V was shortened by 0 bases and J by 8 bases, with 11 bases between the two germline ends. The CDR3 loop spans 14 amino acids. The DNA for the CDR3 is TGCGCCAGCAGCTTGGAGGGGAAGGACGAAAAACTGTTTTTT. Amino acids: CASSLEGKDEKLFF.

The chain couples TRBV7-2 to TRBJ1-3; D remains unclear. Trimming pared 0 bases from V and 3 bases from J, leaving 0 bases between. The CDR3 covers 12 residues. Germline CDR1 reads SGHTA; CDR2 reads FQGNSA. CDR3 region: CASSLAGNTIYF. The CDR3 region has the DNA TGTGCCAGCAGCTTAGCTGGAAACACCATATATTTT.

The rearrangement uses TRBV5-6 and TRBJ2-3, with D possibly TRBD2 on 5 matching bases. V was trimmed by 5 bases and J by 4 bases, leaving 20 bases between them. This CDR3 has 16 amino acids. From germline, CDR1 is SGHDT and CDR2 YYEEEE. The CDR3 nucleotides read TGTGCCAGCAGTCCGGGCCCAGGAGGAGGCGCAGATACGCAGTATTTT. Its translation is CASSPGPGGGADTQYF.

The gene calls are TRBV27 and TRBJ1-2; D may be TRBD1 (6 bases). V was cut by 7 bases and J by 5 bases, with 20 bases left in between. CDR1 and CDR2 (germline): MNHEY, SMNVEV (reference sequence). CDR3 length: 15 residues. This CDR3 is CASTPTVLQGYGYTF. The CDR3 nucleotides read TGTGCCAGCACCCCGACAGTACTCCAGGGGTATGGCTACACCTTC.

This CDR3 is CASSFQSANNEQFF. Here the CDR3 DNA reads TGTGCCAGCAGTTTCCAAAGCGCTAACAATGAGCAGTTCTTC. The rearrangement joins TRBV6-5 to TRBJ2-1; no clear D. The CDR3 runs to 14 residues. The ends were cut back, 4 bases at V and 5 bases at J, with 12 bases in the middle. CDR1 MNHEY and CDR2 SVGAGI come from the germline V gene.

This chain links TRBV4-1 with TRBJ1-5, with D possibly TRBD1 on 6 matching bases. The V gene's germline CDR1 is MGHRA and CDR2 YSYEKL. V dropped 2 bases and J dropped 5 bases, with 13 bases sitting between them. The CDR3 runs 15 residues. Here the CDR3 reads CASSQWQGRDQPQHF. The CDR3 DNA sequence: TGCGCCAGCAGCCAATGGCAGGGGCGGGATCAGCCCCAGCATTTT.

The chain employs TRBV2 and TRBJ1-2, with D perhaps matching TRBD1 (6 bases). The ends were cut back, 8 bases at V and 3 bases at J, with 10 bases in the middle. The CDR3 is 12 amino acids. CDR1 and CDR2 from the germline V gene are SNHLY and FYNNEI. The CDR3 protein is CASGTPYYGYTF. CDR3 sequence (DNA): TGTGCCAGCGGGACACCTTACTATGGCTACACCTTC.

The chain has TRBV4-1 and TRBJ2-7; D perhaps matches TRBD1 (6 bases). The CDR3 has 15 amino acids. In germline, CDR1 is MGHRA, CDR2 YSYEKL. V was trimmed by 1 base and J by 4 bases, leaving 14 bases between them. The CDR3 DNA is TGCGCCAGCAGCCAAGCGTCGACAGGCTTTTACGAGCAGTACTTC. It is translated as CASSQASTGFYEQYF.

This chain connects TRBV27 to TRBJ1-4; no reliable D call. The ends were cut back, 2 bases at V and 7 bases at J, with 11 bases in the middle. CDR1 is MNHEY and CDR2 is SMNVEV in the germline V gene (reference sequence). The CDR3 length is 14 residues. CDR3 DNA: TGTGCCAGCAGTTTACGACGAGGTGTTGAAAAACTGTTTTTT. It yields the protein CASSLRRGVEKLFF.

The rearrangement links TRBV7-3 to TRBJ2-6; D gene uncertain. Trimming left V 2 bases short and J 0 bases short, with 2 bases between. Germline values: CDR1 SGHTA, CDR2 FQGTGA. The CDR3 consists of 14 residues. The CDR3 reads CASSLGSGANVLTF. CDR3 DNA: TGTGCCAGCAGCTTAGGCTCTGGGGCCAACGTCCTGACTTTC.